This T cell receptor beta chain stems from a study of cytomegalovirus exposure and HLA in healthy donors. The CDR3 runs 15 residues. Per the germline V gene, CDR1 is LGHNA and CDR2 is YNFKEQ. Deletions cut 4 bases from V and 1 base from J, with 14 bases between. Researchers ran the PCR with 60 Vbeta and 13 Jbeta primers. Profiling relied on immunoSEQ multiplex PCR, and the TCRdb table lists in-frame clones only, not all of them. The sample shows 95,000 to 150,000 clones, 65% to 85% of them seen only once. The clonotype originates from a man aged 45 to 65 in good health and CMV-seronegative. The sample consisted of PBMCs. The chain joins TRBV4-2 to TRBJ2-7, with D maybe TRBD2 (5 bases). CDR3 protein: CASSLESGKSYEQYF. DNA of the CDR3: TGTGCCAGCAGCCTCGAATCGGGGAAGTCCTACGAGCAGTACTTC.